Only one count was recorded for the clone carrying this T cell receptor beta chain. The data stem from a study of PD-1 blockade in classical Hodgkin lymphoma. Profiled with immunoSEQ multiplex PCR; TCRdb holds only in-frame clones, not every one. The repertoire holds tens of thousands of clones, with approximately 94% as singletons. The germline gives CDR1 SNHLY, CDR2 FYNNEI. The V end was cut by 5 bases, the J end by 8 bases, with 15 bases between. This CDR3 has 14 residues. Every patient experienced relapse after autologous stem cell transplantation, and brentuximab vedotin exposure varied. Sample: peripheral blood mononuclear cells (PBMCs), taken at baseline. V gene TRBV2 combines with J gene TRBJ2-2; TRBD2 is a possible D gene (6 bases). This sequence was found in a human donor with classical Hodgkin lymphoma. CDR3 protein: CASSPILAAGELFF. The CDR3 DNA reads TGTGCCAGCAGTCCCATACTAGCAGCAGGGGAGCTGTTTTTT.